These 16 T cell receptor beta chains originate from one sample sequenced in a study of Graves' ophthalmopathy and Graves' hyperthyroidism. Amplifying from RNA transcripts, the study obtained TCR beta CDR3 regions. RT-PCR in the first round used HTBI primers; a second-round multiplex PCR followed. TCRdb reprocessed the multiplex PCR reads with MiXCR, giving one entry per CDR3 protein. Counted here are nearly 400,000 distinct CDR3 sequences, 18% occurring once; the ten biggest clones make up about 1.4%. Sequenced sample: peripheral blood. The receptors were sampled from a woman aged 18-35 years with Graves' ophthalmopathy.

This clonotype appeared many times. The chain joins TRBV25-1 to TRBJ2-5; 7 positions match TRBD2. Germline V lookup: CDR1 MGHDK, CDR2 SYGVNS. This CDR3 is built from 15 residues. Trimming took 5 bases from V and 1 from J; bases not matched to a gene: 7. In DNA, the CDR3 is TGTGCCAGCAGTCTCGCGGGGGTTCTCCAAGAGACCCAGTACTTC. Amino acids: CASSLAGVLQETQYF.

This clonotype was seen more than once but under ten times. The CDR3 sequence is CASSPPAAPGNTIYF. The CDR3 region has the DNA TGTGCCAGCTCACCACCGGCAGCCCCTGGAAACACCATATATTTT. V is TRBV18 and J is TRBJ1-3; D gene unclear. Deletions cut 0 bases from V and 2 bases from J, with 8 bases between. The germline CDR1 and CDR2 sequences are KGHSH and LQKENI. The CDR3 runs 15 residues. Variable domain in full (rest from reference TRBV18 and TRBJ1-3): NAGVMQNPRHLVRRRGQEARLRCSPMKGHSHVYWYRQLPEEGLKFMVYLQKENIIDESGMPKERFSAEFPKEGPSILRIQQVVRGDSAAYFCASSPPAAPGNTIYFGEGSWLTVV.

This clonotype occurred a few times. This rearrangement joins TRBV9 to TRBJ2-2, with TRBD1 identical over 9 bases. CDR1 is SGDLS, CDR2 YYNGEE, per germline. Germline trimming cut 3 bases from V and 1 base from J; bases unmatched to any gene: 4. CDR3 length: 16 residues. The CDR3 bases are TGTGCCAGCAGCGGGCGGACAGGGGTGAACACCGGGGAGCTGTTTTTT. Protein: CASSGRTGVNTGELFF.

This clonotype was picked up many times. The rearrangement joins TRBV6-2 or TRBV6-3 to TRBJ1-1, with D maybe TRBD1 (6 bases). The germline V gene has CDR1 MNHEY and CDR2 SVGEGT. V gave up 10 bases and J gave up 1 base, with 16 bases separating them. The CDR3 is made up of 14 amino acids. Written as DNA, the CDR3 is TGTGCCACCGAGACAGGAATAAGGAACACTGAAGCTTTCTTT. This encodes CATETGIRNTEAFF.

This clonotype came up many times. This chain uses TRBV15 with TRBJ1-6; D is ambiguous. Germline V gene lookup returns CDR1 LNHNV and CDR2 YYDKDF (reference sequence). The V and J ends lost 5 bases and 7 bases respectively, with 12 bases between them. The CDR3 spans 14 residues. The CDR3 sequence is CATSQELGNSPLHF. The CDR3 nucleotides are TGTGCCACCAGCCAGGAATTGGGAAATTCACCCCTCCACTTT.

This clonotype was found many times. The chain has TRBV28 and TRBJ1-5; D is ambiguous. Germline loops: CDR1 MDHEN, CDR2 SYDVKM. This CDR3 region has 14 residues. Trimming stripped 5 bases from V and 1 base from J, with 9 bases between. This CDR3 is CASSPPPSNQPQHF. The CDR3, as DNA: TGTGCCAGCAGTCCCCCCCCGAGCAATCAGCCCCAGCATTTT.

This clonotype was seen repeatedly, ten times or more. The chain uses TRBV12-3 or TRBV12-4 and TRBJ1-5; maybe TRBD1 (6 bases). The V end was cut by 7 bases, the J end by 1 base, with 14 bases between. CDR3 length equals 15 residues. The CDR3 nucleotides read TGTGCCAGCACCCAGGGGTGGAGAAGCAATCAGCCCCAGCATTTT. Translated, it gives CASTQGWRSNQPQHF.

This clonotype was seen repeatedly, ten times or more. The rearrangement joins TRBV20-1 to TRBJ1-3; D uncertain. V gave up 6 bases and J gave up 4 bases, with 10 bases separating them. This CDR3 has 12 residues. Germline V gene lookup returns CDR1 DFQATT and CDR2 SNEGSKA (reference sequence). CDR3 nucleotide sequence: TGCAGTGCCGATGGTTACGGAAACACCATATATTTT. Its protein is CSADGYGNTIYF.

The table lists this clonotype with many counts. This sequence joins TRBV2 and TRBJ1-5; a weak D match, TRBD1 (5 bases). CDR3 size: 16 residues. The germline gives CDR1 SNHLY, CDR2 FYNNEI. Trimming stripped 5 bases from V and 2 bases from J, with 16 bases between. Here the CDR3 reads CASSRVGDLGNQPQHF. CDR3 sequence (DNA): TGTGCCAGCAGTCGAGTAGGGGACTTAGGCAATCAGCCCCAGCATTTT.

This clonotype was seen ten or more times. The V gene is TRBV29-1, the J gene TRBJ2-5; possibly TRBD1 or TRBD2 for D (5 bases each). The CDR3 runs 13 residues. Per germline, CDR1 SQVTM and CDR2 ANQGSEA. V was trimmed by 2 bases and J by 6 bases, leaving 13 bases between them. This chain's CDR3 is CSVETGQGKTQYF. The CDR3 DNA reads TGCAGCGTTGAAACGGGGCAGGGCAAGACCCAGTACTTC.

In this sample, this clonotype turned up many times. The CDR3 DNA sequence: TGTGCCACCACACAGTTCTCCTACGAGCAGTACTTC. Translated: CATTQFSYEQYF. The chain links TRBV6-1 to TRBJ2-7; D unresolved. This CDR3 has 12 amino acids. V was trimmed by 10 bases and J by 0 bases, leaving 10 bases between them. Germline V CDR1 and CDR2: MNHNS, SASEGT.

This clonotype was counted ten times or more. V and J are TRBV11-3 and TRBJ1-5, with TRBD1 matching 7 bases. Germline V gene lookup returns CDR1 SGHNT and CDR2 YENEEA. This CDR3 comprises 17 residues. The V segment lost 2 bases and the J segment 0 bases; nucleotides outside the gene matches: 7. The chain's CDR3 is CASSLRQGFSSNQPQHF. The CDR3 region has the DNA TGTGCCAGCAGCTTAAGACAGGGATTTTCTAGCAATCAGCCCCAGCATTTT.

This clonotype was seen at least ten times. This chain connects TRBV27 to TRBJ1-6; 7 bases map to TRBD1. The CDR3 is 19 residues long. With V trimmed by 4 bases and J by 0 bases, 12 bases remained unmatched. The germline V gene encodes CDR1 MNHEY and CDR2 SMNVEV (reference sequence). CDR3 nucleotide sequence: TGTGCCAGCAGTTCCGCGACAGGGTCGTTACTCTCCTATAATTCACCCCTCCACTTT. It codes for CASSSATGSLLSYNSPLHF.

This clonotype was found many times. The genes are TRBV24-1 and TRBJ2-7, with 8 bases matching TRBD2. J gave up 2 bases and V 6 bases, and 5 bases lay outside the gene matches. CDR3 length equals 14 residues. CDR1 KGHDR and CDR2 SFDVKD come from the germline V gene. CDR3 DNA sequence: TGTGCCACCAGTCGCTCGGGAGGGCCCTACGAGCAGTACTTC. Translation: CATSRSGGPYEQYF.

This clonotype was seen ten or more times. This chain links TRBV5-1 with TRBJ2-2, with TRBD1 matching 7 bases. After removal of 4 bases from V and 4 bases from J, the junction contained 4 bases not matched to a gene. This CDR3 spans 14 amino acids. Germline V lookup: CDR1 SGHRS, CDR2 YFSETQ. CDR3 nucleotides: TGCGCCAGCAGCACAGGGGACGCCACCGGGGAGCTGTTTTTT. It yields the protein CASSTGDATGELFF.

This clonotype was detected ten times or more. The chain joins TRBV6-2 or TRBV6-3 to TRBJ1-5; D call uncertain. The CDR3 has 15 amino acids. CDR1 is MNHEY, CDR2 SVGEGT, per germline. V was cut by 7 bases and J by 2 bases, with 15 bases left in between. CDR3 loop: CASNPLGLGNQPQHF. CDR3 DNA: TGTGCCAGCAATCCTCTGGGGTTGGGCAATCAGCCCCAGCATTTT.